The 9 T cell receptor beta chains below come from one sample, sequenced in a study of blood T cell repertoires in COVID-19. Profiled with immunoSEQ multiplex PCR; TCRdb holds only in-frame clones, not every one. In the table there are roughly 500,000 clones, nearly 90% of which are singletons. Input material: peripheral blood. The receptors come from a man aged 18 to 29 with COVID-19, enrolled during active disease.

CDR3 bases: TGTGCCAGCAGCCCTAGGACTAGCGGGACTAACACCGGGGAGCTGTTTTTT. This gives the protein CASSPRTSGTNTGELFF. The rearrangement uses TRBV9 and TRBJ2-2, with 12 bases aligning to TRBD2. The CDR3 has 17 amino acids. Germline CDR1 and CDR2: SGDLS and YYNGEE. With 4 bases clipped from V and 2 bases from J, the junction kept 6 bases outside the gene matches.

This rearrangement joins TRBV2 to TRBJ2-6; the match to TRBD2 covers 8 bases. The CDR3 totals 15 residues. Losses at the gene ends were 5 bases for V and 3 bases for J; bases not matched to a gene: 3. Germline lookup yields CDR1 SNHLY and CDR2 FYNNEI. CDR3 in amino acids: CASSPGGVGANVLTF. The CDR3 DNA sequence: TGTGCCAGCAGTCCCGGGGGGGTTGGGGCCAACGTCCTGACTTTC.

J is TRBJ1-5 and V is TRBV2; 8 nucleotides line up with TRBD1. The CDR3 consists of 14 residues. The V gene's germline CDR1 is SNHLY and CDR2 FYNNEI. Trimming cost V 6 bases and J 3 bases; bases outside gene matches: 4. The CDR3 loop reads CASSRGLVNQPQHF. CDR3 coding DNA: TGTGCCAGCAGCAGGGGGCTCGTCAATCAGCCCCAGCATTTT.

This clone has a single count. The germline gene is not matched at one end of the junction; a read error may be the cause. The CDR3 sequence is CASSPDSGAYNEQFF. In DNA form, the CDR3 reads TGTGCTAGCAGCCCGGATAGCGGGGCCTACAATGAGCAGTTCTTC. The chain has TRBV7-7 and TRBJ2-1, with 8 bases lining up with TRBD2. The CDR3 runs to 15 residues. CDR1 is SSHAT, CDR2 FNYEAQ, per germline (reference sequence).

For the CDR3, the DNA is TGTGCCAGTAGTATAGAATTGGACAGTCGCGTCCCCCCCCTTCCCCGGGAGCTGTTTTTT. Translation: CASSIELDSRVPPLPRELFF. This chain joins TRBV19 and TRBJ2-2; maybe TRBD1 (6 bases). This CDR3 spans 20 amino acids. The germline V gene encodes CDR1 LNHDA and CDR2 SQIVND (reference sequence). V lost 0 bases, J lost 9 bases, and 29 bases lay in between.

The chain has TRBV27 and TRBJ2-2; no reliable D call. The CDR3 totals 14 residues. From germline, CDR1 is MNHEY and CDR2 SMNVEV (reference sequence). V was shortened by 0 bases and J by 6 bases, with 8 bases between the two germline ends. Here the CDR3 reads CASSLSGKAGELFF. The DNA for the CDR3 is TGTGCCAGCAGTTTATCGGGCAAGGCCGGGGAGCTGTTTTTT.

The CDR3, as DNA: TGTGCCAGTATAAGAACAGGGGGCTCCTACAATGAGCAGTTCTTC. Its translation is CASIRTGGSYNEQFF. The rearrangement joins TRBV19 to TRBJ2-1; 8 positions match TRBD1. Germline-derived CDR1 and CDR2 are LNHDA and SQIVND (reference sequence). V shed 7 bases, J shed 0 bases, and the junction held 5 bases outside the gene matches. The CDR3 length is 15 residues.

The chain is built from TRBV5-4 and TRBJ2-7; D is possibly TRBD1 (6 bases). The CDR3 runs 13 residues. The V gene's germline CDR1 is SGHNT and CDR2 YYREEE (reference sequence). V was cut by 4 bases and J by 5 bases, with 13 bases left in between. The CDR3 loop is CASSPQGSHEQYF. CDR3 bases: TGTGCCAGCAGCCCACAGGGTTCCCACGAGCAGTACTTC.

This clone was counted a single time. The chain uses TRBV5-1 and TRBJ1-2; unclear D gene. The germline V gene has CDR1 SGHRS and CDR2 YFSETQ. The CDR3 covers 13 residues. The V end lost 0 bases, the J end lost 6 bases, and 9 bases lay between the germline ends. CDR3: CASSLGGVDGYTF. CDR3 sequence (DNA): TGCGCCAGCAGCTTGGGGGGAGTTGATGGCTACACCTTC.